This T cell receptor beta chain was sequenced during a study of CD8+ T cells in alopecia areata. Study at large: Tofacitinib continued for 6 to 18 months and was then withheld for 6 months.

Sequencing relied on a cDNA template that was reverse transcribed from extracted RNA. Sequencing used immunoSEQ multiplex PCR; TCRdb keeps in-frame clones, though not all of them. The table lists hundreds of thousands of clones, roughly two thirds of them singletons. Collected material from alopecia areata patients comprised lesional scalp punch biopsies and peripheral blood. PBMCs, the starting material, were the source of sorted CD4+ and CD8+ T cells. This CDR3 region has 14 residues. The germline V gene encodes CDR1 SGHDT and CDR2 YYEEEE. Trimming left V 4 bases short and J 4 bases short, with 15 bases between. This clone was counted only a few times.

V is TRBV5-6 and J is TRBJ2-7; D call uncertain. Sequenced material: CD4+ T cells sorted from blood, taken at week 0. This receptor was obtained from a human donor with alopecia areata. CDR3 coding DNA: TGTGCCAGCAGCAAGACCCGAGCCAAATACGAGCAGTACTTC. Its protein product is CASSKTRAKYEQYF.